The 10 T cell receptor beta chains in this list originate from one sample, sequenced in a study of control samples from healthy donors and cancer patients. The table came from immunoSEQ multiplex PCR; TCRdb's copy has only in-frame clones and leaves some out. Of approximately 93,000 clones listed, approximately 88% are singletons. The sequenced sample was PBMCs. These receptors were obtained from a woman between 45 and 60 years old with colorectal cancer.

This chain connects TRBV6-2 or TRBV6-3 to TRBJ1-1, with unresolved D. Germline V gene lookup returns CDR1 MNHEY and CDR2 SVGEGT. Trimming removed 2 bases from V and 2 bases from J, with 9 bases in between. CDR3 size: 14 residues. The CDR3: CASSYPSANTEAFF. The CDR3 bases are TGTGCCAGCAGTTACCCCAGTGCCAACACTGAAGCTTTCTTT.

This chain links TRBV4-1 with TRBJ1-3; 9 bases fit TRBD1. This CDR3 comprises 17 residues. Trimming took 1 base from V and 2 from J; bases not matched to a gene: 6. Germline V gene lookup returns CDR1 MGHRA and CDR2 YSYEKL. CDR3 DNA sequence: TGCGCCAGCAGCCAAGGTCAGGACAGGGGCGCTGGAAACACCATATATTTT. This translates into CASSQGQDRGAGNTIYF.

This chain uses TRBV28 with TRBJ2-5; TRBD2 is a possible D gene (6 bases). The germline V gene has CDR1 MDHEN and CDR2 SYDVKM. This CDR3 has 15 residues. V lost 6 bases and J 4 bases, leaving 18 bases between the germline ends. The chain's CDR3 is CASSWRARMGETQYF. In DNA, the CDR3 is TGTGCCAGCAGCTGGAGGGCTAGAATGGGAGAGACCCAGTACTTC.

DNA for the CDR3: TGTGCCAGTATTTGGACAGGGGGAATGGGTCAGCCCCAGCATTTT. It codes for CASIWTGGMGQPQHF. J is TRBJ1-5 and V is TRBV19; 10 nucleotides agree with TRBD1. J lost 6 bases, V lost 7 bases, and 9 bases had no gene match. There are 15 residues in the CDR3. The germline CDR1 and CDR2 sequences are LNHDA and SQIVND (reference sequence).

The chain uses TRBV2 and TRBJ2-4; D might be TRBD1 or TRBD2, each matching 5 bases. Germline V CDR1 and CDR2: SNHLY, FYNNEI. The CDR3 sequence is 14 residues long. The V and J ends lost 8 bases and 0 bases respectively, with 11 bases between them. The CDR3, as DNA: TGTGCCAGCGGGACGGATCTAGCCAAAAACATTCAGTACTTC. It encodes CASGTDLAKNIQYF.

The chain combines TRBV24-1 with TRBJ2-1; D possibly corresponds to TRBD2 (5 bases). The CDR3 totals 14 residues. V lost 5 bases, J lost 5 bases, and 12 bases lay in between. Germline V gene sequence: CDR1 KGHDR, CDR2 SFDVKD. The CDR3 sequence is CATSVPGLHNEQFF. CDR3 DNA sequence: TGTGCCACCAGTGTCCCTGGACTGCACAATGAGCAGTTCTTC.

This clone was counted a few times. CDR3: CASSLRVLLDREIFYEQYV. CDR3 DNA sequence: TGCGCCAGCAGTTTAAGGGTTCTTTTGGACAGGGAAATTTTCTACGAGCAGTACGTC. This chain uses TRBV10-1 with TRBJ2-7; 8 bases agree with TRBD1. Unmatched junction bases numbered 21, after V lost 5 bases and J lost 3 bases. CDR1 and CDR2 (germline): WNHNN, SYGVQD (reference sequence). The CDR3 length is 19 residues.

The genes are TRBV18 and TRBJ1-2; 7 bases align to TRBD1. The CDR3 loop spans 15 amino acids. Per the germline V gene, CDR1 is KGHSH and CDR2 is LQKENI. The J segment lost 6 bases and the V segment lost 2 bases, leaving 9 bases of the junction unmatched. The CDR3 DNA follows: TGTGCCAGCTCACCAGTCCGCGGGACAGATAATGGCTACACCTTC. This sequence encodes CASSPVRGTDNGYTF. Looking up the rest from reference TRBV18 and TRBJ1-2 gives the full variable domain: NAGVMQNPRHLVRRRGQEARLRCSPMKGHSHVYWYRQLPEEGLKFMVYLQKENIIDESGMPKERFSAEFPKEGPSILRIQQVVRGDSAAYFCASSPVRGTDNGYTFGSGTRLTVV.

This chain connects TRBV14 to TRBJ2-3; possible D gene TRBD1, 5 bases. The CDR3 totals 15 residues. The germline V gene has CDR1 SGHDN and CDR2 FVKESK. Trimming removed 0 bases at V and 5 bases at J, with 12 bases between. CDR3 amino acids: CASSQESRVLDTQYF. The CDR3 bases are TGTGCCAGCAGCCAAGAATCCAGGGTTCTAGATACGCAGTATTTT.

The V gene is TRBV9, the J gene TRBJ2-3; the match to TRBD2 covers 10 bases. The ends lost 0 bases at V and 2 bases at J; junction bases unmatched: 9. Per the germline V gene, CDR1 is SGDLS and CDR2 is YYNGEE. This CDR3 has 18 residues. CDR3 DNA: TGTGCCAGCAGCGTAGGTCGGGCTAGCGGGGGCTTCACAGATACGCAGTATTTT. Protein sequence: CASSVGRASGGFTDTQYF.